This note documents a single T cell receptor beta chain sequence. This clonotype was counted at least ten times. Which antigen it targets is not known. Base qualities are not at hand, and no much larger clone is one base apart. The germline ends are 9 bases apart after V is trimmed by 9 bases and J by 4 bases. Looking up the germline V gene yields CDR1 MRHNA and CDR2 SNTAGT. Counted from cysteine to phenylalanine, this CDR3 has 11 amino acids. The only DNA kept is the CDR3, 33 bases in frame from the first base. This entry belongs to a study of regulatory T cells in long-lasting Graves disease (dated by TCRdb to the early 2020s). With respect to the entire study: Antithyroid drugs had been taken for less than 3 months by newly diagnosed Graves' disease patients. The study took place in China and was registered as a clinical trial. Persistent Graves' disease patients were compared with newly diagnosed Graves' disease patients by peripheral blood TCR sequencing and RNA sequencing. A total of around 35 samples were covered by TCR sequencing, comprising approximately 13 persistent and roughly 20 newly diagnosed Graves' disease patients.

In the paper's terms, the time point label means: newly diagnosed GD, antithyroid drugs for less than 3 months. RNA was extracted from PBMCs in TRIzol for both TCR sequencing and RNA sequencing. The diagnosis of Graves' disease followed American Thyroid Association guidelines. Recruitment of patients was carried out at an endocrinology department in Xi'an, China. Each patient gave about 10 milliliters of peripheral blood, collected in an EDTA anticoagulant tube. Ficoll Paque Plus density gradient separation was used to isolate PBMCs, and no further T cell sorting was done. An Agilent 2100 Bioanalyzer and agarose gel were used to check RNA quality, and a NanoDrop 2000 was used to measure RNA concentration. Libraries were prepared through multiplex PCR. The run used an Illumina HiSeq 4000. To build TCR beta libraries, CDR3 regions were amplified by Arm-PCR using iRepertoire HTBI primers. Gel purification was performed on PCR products prior to sequencing. Per the original workflow: Gene usage analysis of CDR3 amino acid clonotypes used the 62 TRBV and about 13 TRBJ segments found across samples. COPE and FqMerger were used to merge filtered high-quality paired reads into contigs. Contigs were aligned with BLAST to IMGT TRBV, TRBD and TRBJ reference genes, and CDR3 was defined per IMGT. Any clonotype with a frequency above 0.1% was counted as a highly expanded clone. Shannon entropy served as the measure of repertoire diversity, while the Gini coefficient captured V-J evenness. Clonotypes shared by more than one individual were considered public. TCRdb handled the public reads itself, with Q25 trimming in fastp and clone calling in MiXCR, and kept productive beta chains. Rows merge per CDR3 protein into single entries with the most common DNA and genes. TCRdb, not the original authors, processed these V and J calls. Present in this sample are approximately 540,000 distinct CDR3 sequences, approximately 12% of which were seen just once. The ten largest clones add up to more than 8% of the sample.

General findings and caveats noted by the study authors: Compared with newly diagnosed patients, patients with persistent Graves' disease had lower TCR Shannon entropy and fewer highly expanded clones, which suggests clonal expansion. Only peripheral blood was studied, because thyroid tissue, the primary lesion, was inaccessible. A larger number of public clonotypes was shared among persistent patients (over 2,500) than among newly diagnosed patients (approximately 1,000). Persistent disease showed preferential use of TRBV28, TRBJ1-2 and TRBJ2-5, whereas newly diagnosed disease favored TRBV20-1 and TRBJ2-1. As a limitation, the authors acknowledged that the small sample size may reduce accuracy. Sequencing and analysis were restricted to the TCR beta chain.

This sample was shared with a second study, whose subject was T cells in Graves' hyperthyroidism and ophthalmopathy. From that second study: A patient counted as having stable Graves' hyperthyroidism if no progression to ophthalmopathy occurred over 18 months of follow-up. Hyperthyroidism patients were newly diagnosed, with disease duration under 2 months, and aged 18 to 65 years. The study excluded patients with uncontrolled infections, other autoimmune diseases, pregnancy or lactation. Diagnoses relied on clinical symptoms, serum thyroxine and TRAb, thyroid ultrasound and orbital computed tomography. The first round of RT-PCR for the TCR CDR3 was performed with the HTBI primer set and the Qiagen OneStep RT-PCR kit. Most expanded thyroid clonotypes (frequency above 0.001) were also detected in blood, a finding suggesting that blood repertoires may reflect thyroid immune responses. A model built on a 13 V-J signature distinguished ophthalmopathy from stable hyperthyroidism, reaching about 89% sensitivity and 81.08% specificity in cross-validation and 80%/75% in testing. In validation, the model predicted progression to ophthalmopathy with approximately 70% sensitivity and approximately 78% specificity, a median of around six months before onset. TCR V-J signatures able to tell the groups apart were searched for in a discovery cohort of approximately 95 patients, of whom under 45 had Graves' ophthalmopathy and around 57 had stable Graves' hyperthyroidism. Prospective prediction of ophthalmopathy was tested in an independent validation cohort consisting of some 19 hyperthyroidism patients and approximately 16 patients who later progressed to ophthalmopathy. For training and testing, the roughly 100 patients in the discovery cohort were randomly divided in a 7:3 ratio. In more than 5 Graves' hyperthyroidism patients, the study also compared T-cell repertoires from thyroid tissue with T-cell repertoires from blood. Following sampling, methimazole starting at 30 mg daily was given to hyperthyroidism patients, and high-dose intravenous methylprednisolone was given to ophthalmopathy patients. Libraries were constructed in a second round of multiplex PCR, after which size selection and purification were performed. Sequencing of the libraries was done on an Illumina HiSeq2000 using paired-end 100 bp reads. Raw data were processed with SOAPnuke, discarding reads with adapters, uncalled bases, mean Phred below 15, or no exact constant-primer or identifier match. High-quality paired reads were merged using COPE v1.2.5, and each unique nucleotide sequence was defined as a clonotype. Clonotypes were aligned to IMGT TRBV, TRBD and TRBJ reference segments using MiTCR v1.1. Only V-J combinations with frequency above 0.0001, covering roughly 99% of repertoires, were analysed. A TCS score was defined as the ratio between F50 (clonal expansion) and ExV (chaos), using BLOSUM62-based TCRdist between CDR3 peptides within each V-J. Welch's t-statistics and random forest reduced around 520 V-J features to fewer than 15, which were used in a naive Bayes classifier (R e1071). Sample size was not statistically predetermined, and blinding of investigators to group allocation was not performed. According to the paper, TCR Vbeta CDR3 sequencing was carried out on over 130 peripheral blood samples, which came from approximately 41 ophthalmopathy, roughly 75 hyperthyroidism and some 17 progressor patients.

The sample was peripheral blood mononuclear cells (PBMCs), taken at new diagnosis, from a patient treated with antithyroid drugs. This clonotype was obtained from a woman between 25 and 40 years old with Graves disease. Donor details come from another sample of the same person, matched by shared clones. This sequence uses TRBV6-4 and TRBJ1-1; the D segment cannot be called with confidence. DNA sequence: TGTGCCAGTAGGGTATGCACTGAAGCTTTCTTT. The translation is CASRVCTEAFF.